The 24 T cell receptor beta chains listed next were all sequenced from one sample in a study of cytomegalovirus exposure and HLA in healthy donors (dated by TCRdb to 2015 to 2018). Libraries were prepared through the immunoSEQ multiplex PCR assay. For the multiplex PCR, a mixture combining 60 forward primers for TCR Vbeta segments and 13 reverse primers for TCR Jbeta segments was used. TCRdb took this table from immuneACCESS and kept in-frame rearrangements with V and J called. Such tables lack part of the clones; where checked against another copy, unresolved V genes explain under half of the gap, and the rest is unexplained. This sample is represented by some 87,000 clones; 60% to 85% of them were singletons. Under 8% of the sample rests with the top ten. Sequenced input: PBMCs. The source is a man aged 45-65 years in good health and CMV-seropositive.

The V gene is TRBV6-6, the J gene TRBJ1-2, with D perhaps matching TRBD1 (6 bases). Trimming took 1 base from V and 8 from J, leaving 17 bases between them. Germline CDR1 and CDR2: MNHNY and SVGAGI (reference sequence). The CDR3 is 15 amino acids. CDR3 nucleotide sequence: TGTGCCAGCAGTTACTTTCCAGGGGAGGGAAGCGGCTACACCTTC. It yields the protein CASSYFPGEGSGYTF.

V gene TRBV5-1 combines with J gene TRBJ1-3; 8 bases match TRBD1. Germline trimming cut 0 bases from V and 0 bases from J; bases unmatched to any gene: 5. CDR3 size: 17 residues. Germline CDR1 reads SGHRS; CDR2 reads YFSETQ. CDR3 coding DNA: TGCGCCAGCAGCTTGGTACAGGGGGTTGGCTCTGGAAACACCATATATTTT. It yields the protein CASSLVQGVGSGNTIYF. The entire variable domain, with the rest obtained from reference TRBV5-1 and TRBJ1-3, is as follows: KAGVTQTPRYLIKTRGQQVTLSCSPISGHRSVSWYQQTPGQGLQFLFEYFSETQRNKGNFPGRFSGRQFSNSRSEMNVSTLELGDSALYLCASSLVQGVGSGNTIYFGEGSWLTVV.

J is TRBJ2-7 and V is TRBV6-5; perhaps TRBD1 as D (7 bases). The CDR3 has 12 residues. The germline V gene encodes CDR1 MNHEY and CDR2 SVGAGI. V shed 0 bases and J shed 11 bases, with 11 bases lying between them. CDR3 sequence reads: CASSYSRGDKYF. CDR3 coding DNA: TGTGCCAGCAGTTACTCCAGGGGGGATAAGTACTTC.

This sequence joins TRBV11-2 and TRBJ1-2, with D uncertain. The CDR3 has 16 residues. The V end was cut by 5 bases, the J end by 8 bases, with 24 bases between. The germline CDR1 and CDR2 sequences are SGHAT and FQNNGV. CDR3 region: CASSQNPLGGVGGYTF. The CDR3 region has the DNA TGTGCCAGCAGCCAAAACCCCCTGGGAGGCGTTGGGGGCTACACCTTC.

The V gene is TRBV9, the J gene TRBJ1-2; 8 nucleotides match TRBD1. Trimming took 0 bases from V and 8 from J; bases not matched to a gene: 3. This CDR3 has 13 residues. Per the germline V gene, CDR1 is SGDLS and CDR2 is YYNGEE. The CDR3 loop is CASSVGQGCGYTF. CDR3 DNA: TGTGCCAGCAGCGTAGGACAGGGGTGCGGCTACACCTTC.

This chain connects TRBV18 to TRBJ2-1, with a possible D match to TRBD2 (5 bases). This CDR3 is 13 amino acids long. The ends were cut back, 5 bases at V and 5 bases at J, with 10 bases in the middle. Germline values: CDR1 KGHSH, CDR2 LQKENI. Here the CDR3 reads CASSEGSDNEQFF. CDR3 DNA: TGTGCCAGCTCAGAGGGTAGCGACAATGAGCAGTTCTTC.

The chain uses TRBV7-2 and TRBJ2-5, with D maybe TRBD2 (5 bases). The CDR3 has 14 amino acids. Germline lookup yields CDR1 SGHTA and CDR2 FQGNSA. The ends were cut back, 7 bases at V and 2 bases at J, with 14 bases in the middle. In DNA form, the CDR3 reads TGTGCCAGCACTTTGGGAGCGAATCAAGAGACCCAGTACTTC. Translating it yields CASTLGANQETQYF.

In its sample, this clone was seen a few times. V is TRBV2 and J is TRBJ1-2; the match to TRBD1 covers 8 bases. From germline, CDR1 is SNHLY and CDR2 FYNNEI. The CDR3 extends over 14 amino acids. V shed 6 bases and J 2 bases; nucleotides not matched to a gene: 5. The DNA of the CDR3 is TGTGCCAGCAGAGGGGACAGGCAAAACTATGGCTACACCTTC. It translates to CASRGDRQNYGYTF.

The chain employs TRBV30 and TRBJ2-3; D gene uncertain. Trimming cost V 1 base and J 4 bases, with 12 bases left between them. The CDR3 is 14 amino acids. Germline CDR1 GTSNPN, CDR2 SVGIG (reference sequence). In DNA form, the CDR3 reads TGTGCCTGGAGTGCCCCGGGTGTATCAGATACGCAGTATTTT. Translated, it gives CAWSAPGVSDTQYF.

On this clone: A read error may account for a junction end that differs from germline. The chain carries TRBV7-9 and TRBJ1-1; D is unclear. The CDR3 is made up of 14 amino acids. Germline CDR1 reads SEHNR; CDR2 reads FQNEAQ (reference sequence). The CDR3 loop reads CSSSSPARAGEAFF. In DNA, the CDR3 is TGTTCCAGCAGCTCCCCAGCGCGGGCCGGGGAAGCTTTCTTT.

V gene TRBV27 combines with J gene TRBJ2-3; 8 bases map to TRBD2. Trimming removed 0 bases from V and 2 bases from J; junction bases left unmatched: 10. The CDR3 is 18 residues long. From germline, CDR1 is MNHEY and CDR2 SMNVEV (reference sequence). CDR3: CASSLSAPAGGHTDTQYF. The DNA for the CDR3 is TGTGCCAGCAGTTTATCTGCGCCCGCGGGGGGTCACACAGATACGCAGTATTTT.

This chain joins TRBV6-6 and TRBJ2-3, with 11 bases aligning to TRBD2. This CDR3 has 16 amino acids. Looked up from germline, CDR1 is MNHNY and CDR2 is SVGAGI (reference sequence). With V trimmed by 4 bases and J by 6 bases, 9 bases remained unmatched. The CDR3 nucleotides read TGTGCCAGCAGTTCACAGACTAGCGGGGCCCGGGATACGCAGTATTTT. Protein sequence: CASSSQTSGARDTQYF.

This clone was seen only a few times. V gene TRBV4-3 combines with J gene TRBJ2-6; the match to TRBD1 covers 8 bases. The V gene end was trimmed by 0 bases and the J gene end by 4 bases; junction bases not matched to a gene: 11. The germline V gene encodes CDR1 LGHNA and CDR2 YSLEER. The CDR3 runs to 19 residues. The CDR3 region is CASSQDSAGGGSGANVLTF. CDR3 in DNA: TGCGCCAGCAGCCAAGATTCGGCAGGGGGCGGGTCGGGGGCCAACGTCCTGACTTTC.

V gene TRBV6-5 combines with J gene TRBJ2-1; 8 nucleotides agree with TRBD2. The CDR3 is 15 amino acids. Germline values: CDR1 MNHEY, CDR2 SVGAGI. Unmatched junction bases numbered 16, after V lost 7 bases and J lost 11 bases. The DNA of the CDR3 is TGTGCCAGCACCCAGTGGGGGGTTAGCGGGGTGCAGCAGTTCTTC. Translation gives CASTQWGVSGVQQFF.

The chain uses TRBV7-9 and TRBJ1-4; TRBD1 agrees at 10 bases. The CDR3 is made up of 14 amino acids. Germline CDR1 is SEHNR and CDR2 is FQNEAQ (reference sequence). Trimming cost V 1 base and J 8 bases; bases outside gene matches: 1. The CDR3 DNA reads TGTGCCAGCAGCTTAGGGGACAGGGGCGAAAAACTGTTTTTT. This sequence encodes CASSLGDRGEKLFF.

The V and J genes are TRBV6-6 and TRBJ2-5; TRBD2 matches 7 bases. Germline CDR1 and CDR2: MNHNY and SVGAGI (reference sequence). V trimming: 5 bases; J trimming: 1 base; junction bases outside the gene matches: 10. The CDR3 is made up of 16 amino acids. The CDR3 DNA reads TGTGCCAGCAGTACTGGGGGGGGTCCACGCCAAGAGACCCAGTACTTC. Translation gives CASSTGGGPRQETQYF.

The chain uses TRBV4-2 and TRBJ1-1; D not resolved. Between the trimmed V and J ends, which lost 0 bases and 1 base, there was a span of 12 bases. The CDR3 runs 16 residues. In germline, CDR1 is LGHNA, CDR2 YNFKEQ. CDR3 sequence reads: CASSQELPQENTEAFF. CDR3 DNA sequence: TGTGCCAGCAGCCAAGAGCTCCCCCAGGAGAACACTGAAGCTTTCTTT.

The V call is TRBV28, the J call TRBJ1-1; D ambiguous. CDR3 length: 12 amino acids. V gave up 5 bases and J gave up 3 bases, with 7 bases separating them. In germline, CDR1 is MDHEN, CDR2 SYDVKM. The CDR3 coding sequence is TGTGCCAGCAGTCTCTTGTACACTGAAGCTTTCTTT. It codes for CASSLLYTEAFF.

The CDR3 nucleotides read TGTGCCATCAGTGAATTAGGGGATGGCTACACCTTC. Its protein product is CAISELGDGYTF. The chain uses TRBV10-3 and TRBJ1-2; D might be TRBD1 (5 bases). The V end was cut by 3 bases, the J end by 6 bases, with 8 bases between. CDR1 and CDR2 (germline): ENHRY, SYGVKD. The length of the CDR3 is 12 residues.

The chain joins TRBV30 to TRBJ2-3, with a weak D call TRBD2 (5 bases). In germline, CDR1 is GTSNPN, CDR2 SVGIG (reference sequence). The V end lost 0 bases, the J end lost 4 bases, and 8 bases lay between the germline ends. This CDR3 spans 13 amino acids. The CDR3 sequence: CAWSVGEPDTQYF. The CDR3 nucleotides are TGTGCCTGGAGTGTCGGGGAGCCAGATACGCAGTATTTT.

Notes on this clone: The sample carries other DNA sequences with the same CDR3. The CDR3 protein is CSVEGQGYGYTF. CDR3 sequence (DNA): TGCAGCGTTGAAGGGCAGGGATATGGCTACACCTTC. The chain joins TRBV29-1 to TRBJ1-2; possible D gene TRBD1, 5 bases. Per germline, CDR1 SQVTM and CDR2 ANQGSEA. Trimming left V 1 base short and J 5 bases short, with 8 bases between. This CDR3 spans 12 amino acids. Based on the CDR3 plus reference TRBV29-1 and TRBJ1-2, the full variable domain is SAVISQKPSRDICQRGTSLTIQCQVDSQVTMMFWYRQQPGQSLTLIATANQGSEATYESGFVIDKFPISRPNLTFSTLTVSNMSPEDSSIYLCSVEGQGYGYTFGSGTRLTVV.

There are a few counts of this clone. The genes are TRBV9 and TRBJ1-4; TRBD1 aligns across 7 bases. V lost 4 bases to trimming and J lost 7 bases; unmatched junction nucleotides: 7. The CDR3 totals 14 residues. CDR1 is SGDLS and CDR2 is YYNGEE in the germline V gene. CDR3 residues: CASSSQTGSEKLFF. The CDR3 region has the DNA TGTGCCAGCAGCTCCCAGACAGGGTCTGAAAAACTGTTTTTT.

This clone was seen a few times. V and J are TRBV6-1 and TRBJ1-1; D may be TRBD1 (5 bases). With 2 bases removed from V and 2 bases from J, the gap between germline ends came to 9 bases. There are 14 residues in the CDR3. CDR1 and CDR2 from the germline V gene are MNHNS and SASEGT. As DNA, the CDR3 is TGTGCCAGCAGTGAATGGCAGGGCAACACTGAAGCTTTCTTT. The encoded protein is CASSEWQGNTEAFF.

V is TRBV30 and J is TRBJ2-5; D is unresolved. The V end lost 3 bases, the J end lost 7 bases, and 21 bases lay between the germline ends. This CDR3 is built from 15 residues. CDR1 is GTSNPN and CDR2 is SVGIG in the germline V gene (reference sequence). The CDR3 DNA is TGTGCCTGGAGGGCAGTGCTAGTTACAAGAGGGACCCAGTACTTC. Its protein product is CAWRAVLVTRGTQYF.